Below, one TCR beta chain is given with its context. With 3 bases removed from V and 1 base from J, the gap between germline ends came to 4 bases. The germline gives CDR1 KGHSH, CDR2 LQKENI. The CDR3 is 12 amino acids. This record belongs to a study of T cell changes during pregnancy in multiple sclerosis. Sequencing was performed with immunoSEQ multiplex PCR; in TCRdb, only in-frame clones are kept and a portion is missing. This sample yields some 80,000 clones, of which about 92% are seen a single time; roughly 1.4% belongs to the top ten. The chain employs TRBV18 and TRBJ2-7; D is uncertain. The specimen was peripheral blood, collected before pregnancy. This receptor was taken from a female donor with multiple sclerosis, enrolled in a pregnancy study. The CDR3 DNA is TGTGCCAGCTCACCTACTTCCTACGAGCAGTACTTC. The encoded protein is CASSPTSYEQYF.